A selection of T cell receptor beta chains follows, all from one sample in a study of response to subunit inactivated influenza vaccine. MiXCR, run by TCRdb on the RT-PCR reads, gives a single entry per CDR3 protein. Here the sample spans around 580,000 distinct CDR3 sequences, less than 15% being singletons. Sequencing used PBMCs from blood, obtained roughly 13 days after vaccination. The source is a man in his fifties who received an inactivated influenza vaccine. The CDR3 runs from the conserved cysteine through the conserved F or W. A D gene is named only where the DNA matches it firmly. Clone size, where shown, is once, few, many, or a class for clones that have expanded.

length	J	size	D	V	DNA	CDR3
14	TRBJ2-7	few	TRBD2	TRBV7-2	TGTGCCAGCAGTATTACACTACTAGCGGACGAGCAGTACTTC	CASSITLLADEQYF
16	TRBJ1-3	-	-	TRBV6-1	TGTGCCAGCAGCCGAGGAGGGCGGATTCGTGGAAACACCATATATTTT	CASSRGGRIRGNTIYF
15	TRBJ2-3	-	TRBD1	TRBV4-2	TGTGCCAGCAGCCAAGAGGACAGGGGAACAGATACGCAGTATTTT	CASSQEDRGTDTQYF
14	TRBJ2-7	-	TRBD1	TRBV5-1	TGCGCCATCAACTCGGGACAGGGTCCCTACGAGCAGTACTTC	CAINSGQGPYEQYF
14	TRBJ2-3	-	-	TRBV20-1	TGCAGTGCTAGAGATTGGGTTTTACGAGATACGCAGTATTTT	CSARDWVLRDTQYF
17	TRBJ2-1	few	-	TRBV29-1	TGCAGCGTTGACCAAAGGGGACGGAGGAGCTCCTACAATGAGCAGTTCTTC	CSVDQRGRRSSYNEQFF
13	TRBJ2-1	few	-	TRBV12-3/TRBV12-4	TGTGCCAGCAGTTTTAATGGCCCCAATGAGCAGTTCTTC	CASSFNGPNEQFF
14	TRBJ2-2	-	-	TRBV18	TGTGCCAGCCAGGGACGGATGTCTACCGGGGAGCTGTTTTTT	CASQGRMSTGELFF
13	TRBJ2-3	-	TRBD2	TRBV11-2	TGTGCCAGCAGTCACGAACCGGGGGGTACGCAGTATTTT	CASSHEPGGTQYF
16	TRBJ2-3	-	TRBD2	TRBV20-1	TGCAGTGCCCCAGGAGGAAGCGGGGCCCGCACAGATACGCAGTATTTT	CSAPGGSGARTDTQYF
13	TRBJ2-1	many	-	TRBV6-1	TGTGCCAGCAGAGAGATCACCTACAATGAGCAGTTCTTC	CASREITYNEQFF
15	TRBJ2-5	many	-	TRBV29-1	TGCAGCGTTGTATTCGTAACAGGCTTACAAGAGACCCAGTACTTC	CSVVFVTGLQETQYF
16	TRBJ1-5	few	-	TRBV18	TGTGCCAGCTCGCGGACAGACAGAGATAGCAATCAGCCCCAGCATTTT	CASSRTDRDSNQPQHF
17	TRBJ2-2	-	-	TRBV7-2	TGTGCCAGCAGCTTGAGGGCGGGACTCCTAAACACCGGGGAGCTGTTTTTT	CASSLRAGLLNTGELFF
16	TRBJ2-1	-	-	TRBV10-3	TGTGCCATCCTGGGCAGGGGAGAAGGCTCCTACAATGAGCAGTTCTTC	CAILGRGEGSYNEQFF
14	TRBJ1-2	few	-	TRBV5-1	TGCGCCAGCAGCGAGGGAATATCTAACTATGGCTACACCTTC	CASSEGISNYGYTF
18	TRBJ1-4	-	TRBD1	TRBV5-5	TGTGCCAGCAGCTTGGGGGGACAGAGATTTGCAACTAATGAAAAACTGTTTTTT	CASSLGGQRFATNEKLFF
16	TRBJ2-3	many	TRBD2	TRBV5-6	TGTGCCAGCAGCCTGACTAGCGGGGGGATAACAGATACGCAGTATTTT	CASSLTSGGITDTQYF
18	TRBJ2-2	-	-	TRBV5-5	TGTGCCAGCAGCTTGTTGCGGGGGAGGACAGGGAACACCGGGGAGCTGTTTTTT	CASSLLRGRTGNTGELFF
14	TRBJ2-5	-	-	TRBV28	TGTGCCAGCAGTCCTTACAGTGGTTTAGAGACCCAGTACTTC	CASSPYSGLETQYF
14	TRBJ2-1	few	-	TRBV5-1	TGCGCCAGCACTCCATCGGGGCCCTACAATGAGCAGTTCTTC	CASTPSGPYNEQFF
13	TRBJ2-3	-	-	TRBV9	TGTGCCAGCCAGCGGTTTTCCACAGATACGCAGTATTTT	CASQRFSTDTQYF
14	TRBJ2-4	few	-	TRBV29-1	TGCAGCGCTGCCAGCACAGGGTCCAAAAACATTCAGTACTTC	CSAASTGSKNIQYF
15	TRBJ1-1	many	-	TRBV6-2/TRBV6-3	TGTGCCAGCAGTTCATTGGGGGCCTTGAACACTGAAGCTTTCTTT	CASSSLGALNTEAFF
15	TRBJ1-5	few	-	TRBV1	TGCACCAGCAGCCAGGGGGACAGGGAACATCAGCCCCAGCATTTT	CTSSQGDREHQPQHF
17	TRBJ2-1	-	-	TRBV12-3/TRBV12-4	TGTGCCAGCAATCCCGCTGGGAGGAGGGCCCCTTACAATGAGCAGTTCTTC	CASNPAGRRAPYNEQFF
15	TRBJ2-7	-	-	TRBV9	TGTGCCAGCAGCGGAAGCTCGGGGGACTCCTACGAGCAGTACTTC	CASSGSSGDSYEQYF
15	TRBJ2-1	many	TRBD2	TRBV5-1	TGCGCCAGCAGCCTATTAGCGGGGGTCTACAATGAGCAGTTCTTC	CASSLLAGVYNEQFF
13	TRBJ2-5	-	-	TRBV4-3	TGCGCCAGCAGCCAAGATCAGGATGCGACCCAGTACTTC	CASSQDQDATQYF
12	TRBJ1-1	few	-	TRBV6-6	TGTGCCAGCGTGGGTTTAGGGACTGAAGCTTTCTTT	CASVGLGTEAFF
12	TRBJ1-2	-	-	TRBV28	TGTGCCAGCAGTTCAGGGTATAATCGCTACACCTTC	CASSSGYNRYTF
19	TRBJ2-2	-	TRBD2	TRBV3-1	TGTGCCAGCAGCCAAGATCCCTGGCTAGCGGGGGCGAACACCGGGGAGCTGTTTTTT	CASSQDPWLAGANTGELFF
14	TRBJ1-3	few	-	TRBV29-1	TGCAGCGTTGAAGACGGAAACTCTGGAAACACCATATATTTT	CSVEDGNSGNTIYF
15	TRBJ1-1	few	-	TRBV21-1	TGTGCCAGCAGCGCACAAACAGGGGTTAGAACTGAAGCTTTCTTT	CASSAQTGVRTEAFF
16	TRBJ1-3	-	-	TRBV28	TGTGCCAGCAGTTCCCCCGGTCAGGGAACGGGAAACACCATATATTTT	CASSSPGQGTGNTIYF
13	TRBJ2-1	-	-	TRBV3-1	TGTGCCAGCAGGCGAACGCAGGGGAATGAGCAGTTCTTC	CASRRTQGNEQFF
14	TRBJ1-4	few	-	TRBV6-1	TGTGCCAGCAGTCCCGACGTAGCTAATGAAAAACTGTTTTTT	CASSPDVANEKLFF
16	TRBJ2-1	few	-	TRBV12-1	TGTGCCAGCAGCTTGACCGGGACTATCTCCTACAATGAGCAGTTCTTC	CASSLTGTISYNEQFF
14	TRBJ2-4	-	TRBD2	TRBV7-2	TGTGCCAGCAGCTCCCCCGGGAGGGGAAACATTCAGTACTTC	CASSSPGRGNIQYF
15	TRBJ2-1	-	TRBD2	TRBV15	TGTGCCACCAGCAGTCCCGCTAGCGGGAGGTATGAGCAGTTCTTC	CATSSPASGRYEQFF
15	TRBJ1-5	few	-	TRBV28	TGTGCCAGCATCATCGGAGGGAACAGCAATCAGCCCCAGCATTTT	CASIIGGNSNQPQHF
13	TRBJ2-7	-	-	TRBV20-1	TGCAGTGCCATAGGGCCTCCATATTACGAGCAGTACTTC	CSAIGPPYYEQYF
17	TRBJ2-3	-	TRBD2	TRBV20-1	TGCAGTGCTAGCGACGAACTAGCGGGGGGCGTTGCTAATACGCAGTATTTT	CSASDELAGGVANTQYF
18	TRBJ2-5	-	TRBD2	TRBV4-2	TGTGCCAGCAGCCAAGAGGTAGCGGGGGCCCTGAGACAAGAGACCCAGTACTTC	CASSQEVAGALRQETQYF
13	TRBJ2-4	few	-	TRBV11-2	TGTGCCAGCAGCTTAGCGCACCAAGACATTCAGTACTTC	CASSLAHQDIQYF
15	TRBJ1-5	many	-	TRBV3-1	TGTGCCAGCAGCCCGGGACGGATGGGCAATCAGCCCCAGCATTTT	CASSPGRMGNQPQHF
20	TRBJ2-3	many	TRBD1	TRBV12-3/TRBV12-4	TGTGCCAGCAGTCGTACTGGAGCCGGGACAGGGGACCGTAGCACAGATACGCAGTATTTT	CASSRTGAGTGDRSTDTQYF
18	TRBJ2-1	many	TRBD2	TRBV20-1	TGCAGTGCTAGAGATTTAAGGGCTAGCGGGAGCTCCTACAATGAGCAGTTCTTC	CSARDLRASGSSYNEQFF
13	TRBJ2-3	few	-	TRBV20-1	TGCAGTGCTAGGGTAGATGGGACAGATACGCAGTATTTT	CSARVDGTDTQYF
14	TRBJ2-2	few	-	TRBV24-1	TGTGCCACCAGGCCGAACGCGAACACCGGGGAGCTGTTTTTT	CATRPNANTGELFF
14	TRBJ2-7	few	-	TRBV12-3/TRBV12-4	TGTGCCAGCAGTTTTACCAGGGGCTCCTACGAGCAGTACTTC	CASSFTRGSYEQYF
11	TRBJ1-2	-	-	TRBV29-1	TGCAGCTCTACAGGGAGGAGTGGCTACACCTTC	CSSTGRSGYTF
16	TRBJ2-3	-	-	TRBV5-6	TGTGCCAGCAGCCCCCGGCCAAGGGGGTTAACAGATACGCAGTATTTT	CASSPRPRGLTDTQYF
15	TRBJ2-4	-	-	TRBV4-2	TGTGCCAGCAGCCAAACAGGGTCAGCCAAAAACATTCAGTACTTC	CASSQTGSAKNIQYF
16	TRBJ2-5	-	TRBD1	TRBV20-1	TGCAGTGCTTGGCCTATGGGGCAGGGGGTCCAAGAGACCCAGTACTTC	CSAWPMGQGVQETQYF
16	TRBJ2-7	many	TRBD2	TRBV20-1	TGCAGTGCTACCGGGACTAGCGGGAGGGTCTCCTACGAGCAGTACTTC	CSATGTSGRVSYEQYF